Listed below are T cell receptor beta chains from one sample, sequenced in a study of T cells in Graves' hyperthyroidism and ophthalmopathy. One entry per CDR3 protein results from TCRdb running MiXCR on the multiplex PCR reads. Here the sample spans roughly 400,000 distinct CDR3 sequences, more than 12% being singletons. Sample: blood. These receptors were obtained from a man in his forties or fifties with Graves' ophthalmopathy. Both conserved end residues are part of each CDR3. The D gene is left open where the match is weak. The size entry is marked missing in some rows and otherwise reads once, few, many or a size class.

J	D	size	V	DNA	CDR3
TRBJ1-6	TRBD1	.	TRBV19	TGTGCCAGCAGGGACAGGGTCGGATGGTCACCCCTCCACTTT	CASRDRVGWSPLHF
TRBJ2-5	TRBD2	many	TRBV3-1	TGTGCCAGCAGCCAAGGACTAGCGGGAGTTGTTGAGACCCAGTACTTC	CASSQGLAGVVETQYF
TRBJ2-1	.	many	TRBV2	TGTGCCAGCAGTAAAGGGGGGGAGGGCCATGAGCAGTTCTTC	CASSKGGEGHEQFF
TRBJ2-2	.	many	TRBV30	TGTGCCTGGAGAGACACCGGGGAGCTGTTTTTT	CAWRDTGELFF
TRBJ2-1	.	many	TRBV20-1	TGCAGTGCTACCGGACCAAGCATAAACAATGAGCAGTTCTTC	CSATGPSINNEQFF
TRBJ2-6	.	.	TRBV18	TGTGCCAGCTTAGGGGGAGGCGCTGGGGCCAACGTCCTGACTTTC	CASLGGGAGANVLTF
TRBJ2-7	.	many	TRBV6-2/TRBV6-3	TGTGCCAGCAGCTTCACCGGGAGCGGTCGCTACGAGCAGTACTTC	CASSFTGSGRYEQYF
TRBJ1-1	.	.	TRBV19	TGTGCCAGTAGTCCCCTTTCGAACACTGAAGCTTTCTTT	CASSPLSNTEAFF
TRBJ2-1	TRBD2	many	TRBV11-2	TGTGCCAGCAGCCCGCGCCTAGCGGCCTCCTACAATGAGCAGTTCTTC	CASSPRLAASYNEQFF
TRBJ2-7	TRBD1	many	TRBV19	TGTGCCAGTAGTATTCGCGCCACAGGGGGCCTTGACTACGAGCAGTACTTC	CASSIRATGGLDYEQYF
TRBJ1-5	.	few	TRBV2	TGTGCCAGCACCCTGGGGGATCAGCCCCAGCATTTT	CASTLGDQPQHF
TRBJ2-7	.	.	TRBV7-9	TGTGCCAGCACACTAGCAGGGGCATTAACCTACGAGCAGTACTTC	CASTLAGALTYEQYF
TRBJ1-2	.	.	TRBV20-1	TGCAGTGCTAGCAAGGGGACCTATGGCTACACCTTC	CSASKGTYGYTF
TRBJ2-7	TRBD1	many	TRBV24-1	TGTGCCACCAGTGATCCGGGACAGGGATCCCACGAGCAGTACTTC	CATSDPGQGSHEQYF
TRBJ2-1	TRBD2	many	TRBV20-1	TGCAGTGCCGCCGGGACTAGCGGGAGGTCCTACAATGAGCAGTTCTTC	CSAAGTSGRSYNEQFF
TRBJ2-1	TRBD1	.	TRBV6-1	TGTGCCAGCAGTTACGATGGGACAGGGGGCTACAATGAGCAGTTCTTC	CASSYDGTGGYNEQFF
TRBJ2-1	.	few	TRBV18	TGTGCCAGCTCACCACTGCCGGTAGCCTCCTACAATGAGCAGTTCTTC	CASSPLPVASYNEQFF
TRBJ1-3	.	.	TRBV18	TGTGCCAGCTCACCAACCCCAAGCGCGCTCCCTCACTCTGGAAACACCATATATTTT	CASSPTPSALPHSGNTIYF
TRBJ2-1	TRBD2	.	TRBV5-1	TGCGCCAGCAGCCAACACCGACTAGCGGGAGGTAATGAGCAGTTCTTC	CASSQHRLAGGNEQFF
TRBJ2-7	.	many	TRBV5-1	TGCGCCAGCAGCTTGGCGGACTCCGGTTTTTACGAGCAGTACTTC	CASSLADSGFYEQYF
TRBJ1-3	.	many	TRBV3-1	TGTGCCAGCTCTATTCACTCTGGAAACACCATATATTTT	CASSIHSGNTIYF
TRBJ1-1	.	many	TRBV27	TGTGCCAGCAGTTTAAGGGGCCGGGGGGGCCTGAACACTGAAGCTTTCTTT	CASSLRGRGGLNTEAFF
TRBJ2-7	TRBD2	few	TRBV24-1	TGTGCCACCAGTAAAACCGGGACTAGCGGGTACGAGCAGTACTTC	CATSKTGTSGYEQYF
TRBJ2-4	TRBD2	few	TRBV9	TGTGCCAGCAGCGACGAGCGGGGCACCAAAAACATTCAGTACTTC	CASSDERGTKNIQYF
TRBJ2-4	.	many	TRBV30	TGTGCCTGGAGTGGGGAAAGGGGCGGCAACATTCAGTACTTC	CAWSGERGGNIQYF
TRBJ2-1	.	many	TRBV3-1	TGTGCCAGCAGCCGAGAAGCAGTTCACGGAACGAATGAGCAGTTCTTC	CASSREAVHGTNEQFF
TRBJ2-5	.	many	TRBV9	TGTGCCAGCAGCGTAGCTACAAGGGTCGGAGAGACCCAGTACTTC	CASSVATRVGETQYF
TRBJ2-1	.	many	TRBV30	TGTGCCTGGAGTGTTAAGAGCGTCGGCAATGAGCAGTTCTTC	CAWSVKSVGNEQFF
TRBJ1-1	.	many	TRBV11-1	TGTGCCAGCAGCCGTATGTTGTGGCTGGGCACTGAAGCTTTCTTT	CASSRMLWLGTEAFF
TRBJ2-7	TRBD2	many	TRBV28	TGTGCCAGCCATGTAGCGGGAGGTTCCTACGAGCAGTACTTC	CASHVAGGSYEQYF
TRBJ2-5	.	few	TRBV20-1	TGCAGTGCTAGAGAATGGGGGTTGGAGACCCAGTACTTC	CSAREWGLETQYF
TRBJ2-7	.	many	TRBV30	TGTGCCTGGATGAACCACGGAGGCGTTGAGCAGTACTTC	CAWMNHGGVEQYF
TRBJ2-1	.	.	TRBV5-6	TGTGCCAGCAGCTTGGGCCTCGATTACAATGAGCAGTTCTTC	CASSLGLDYNEQFF
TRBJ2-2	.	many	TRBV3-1	TGTGCCAGCAGATACGGGAGGAACACCGGGGAGCTGTTTTTT	CASRYGRNTGELFF
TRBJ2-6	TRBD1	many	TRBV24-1	TGTGCCACCAGTGATCCCCAGGGGGAAGGGGCCAACGTCCTGACTTTC	CATSDPQGEGANVLTF
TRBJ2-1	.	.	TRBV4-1	TGCGCCAGCAGCCCAAAAAGGGGATACGATGAGCAGTTCTTC	CASSPKRGYDEQFF